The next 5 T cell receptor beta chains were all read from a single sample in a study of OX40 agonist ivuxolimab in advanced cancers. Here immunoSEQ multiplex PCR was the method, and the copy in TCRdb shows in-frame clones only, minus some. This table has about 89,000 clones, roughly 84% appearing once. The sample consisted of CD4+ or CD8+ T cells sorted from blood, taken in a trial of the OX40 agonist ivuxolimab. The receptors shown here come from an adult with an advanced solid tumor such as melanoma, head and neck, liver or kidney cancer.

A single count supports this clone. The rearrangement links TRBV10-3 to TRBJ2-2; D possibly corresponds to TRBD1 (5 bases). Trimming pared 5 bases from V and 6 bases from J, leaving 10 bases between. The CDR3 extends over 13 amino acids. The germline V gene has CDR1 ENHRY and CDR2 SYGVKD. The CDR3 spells CAISRTFPGELFF. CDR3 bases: TGTGCCATCAGTAGGACATTTCCCGGGGAGCTGTTTTTT.

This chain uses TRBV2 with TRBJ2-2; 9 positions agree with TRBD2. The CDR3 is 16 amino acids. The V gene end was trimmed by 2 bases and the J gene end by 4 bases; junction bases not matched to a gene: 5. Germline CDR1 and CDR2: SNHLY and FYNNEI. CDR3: CASSELGLAGTGELFF. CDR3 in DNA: TGTGCCAGCAGTGAATTGGGACTAGCCGGCACCGGGGAGCTGTTTTTT.

CDR3 coding DNA: TGTGCAAGTCGCTTAGTTGCAGAGGGGCGGGAGGGCCGATGGGAGACCCAGTACTTC. As protein: CASRLVAEGREGRWETQYF. The V and J genes are TRBV12-2 and TRBJ2-5; no check of the table's D call, TRBD2, against the DNA was made. TRBV12-2 is a recognized pseudogene. CDR3 length equals 19 residues.

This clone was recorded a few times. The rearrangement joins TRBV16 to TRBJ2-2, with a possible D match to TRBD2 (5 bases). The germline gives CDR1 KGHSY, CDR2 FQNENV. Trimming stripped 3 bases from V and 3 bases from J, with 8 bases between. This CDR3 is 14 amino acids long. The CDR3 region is CASSQERYTGELFF. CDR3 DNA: TGTGCCAGCAGCCAGGAGCGGTACACCGGGGAGCTGTTTTTT.

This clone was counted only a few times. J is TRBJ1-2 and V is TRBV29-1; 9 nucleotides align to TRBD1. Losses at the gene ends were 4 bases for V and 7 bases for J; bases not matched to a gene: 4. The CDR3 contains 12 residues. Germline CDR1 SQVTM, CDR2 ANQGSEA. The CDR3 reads CSVGTGAFGYTF. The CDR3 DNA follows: TGCAGCGTTGGGACAGGGGCTTTTGGCTACACCTTC.